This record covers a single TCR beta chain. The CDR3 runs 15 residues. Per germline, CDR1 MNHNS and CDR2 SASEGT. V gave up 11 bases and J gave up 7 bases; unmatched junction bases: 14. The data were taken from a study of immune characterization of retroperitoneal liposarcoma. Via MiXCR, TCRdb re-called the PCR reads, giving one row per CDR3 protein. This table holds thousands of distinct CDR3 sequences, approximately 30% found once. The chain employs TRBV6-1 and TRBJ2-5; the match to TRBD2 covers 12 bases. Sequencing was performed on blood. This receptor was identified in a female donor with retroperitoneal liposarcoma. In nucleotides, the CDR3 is TGTGCCGGAGCCCCGGGACTAGCGGGTGATGGGACCCAGTACTTC. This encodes CAGAPGLAGDGTQYF.